What follows are 3 T cell receptor beta chains derived from one specimen sequenced in a study of cytomegalovirus exposure and HLA in healthy donors. Vbeta (60) and Jbeta (13) primers were used in the PCR. Clones were sequenced by immunoSEQ multiplex PCR, and TCRdb holds only the in-frame ones, with some missing. The ten top clones account for less than 15%, within a sample of tens of thousands of clones. Material for sequencing was PBMCs. These receptors were obtained from a woman in her 30s in good health and CMV-seropositive.

The rearrangement joins TRBV2 to TRBJ1-5; 11 nucleotides align to TRBD1. CDR1 and CDR2 from the germline V gene are SNHLY and FYNNEI. This CDR3 spans 13 amino acids. V lost 6 bases, J lost 7 bases, and 2 bases stayed unmatched. CDR3 coding DNA: TGTGCCAGCAGGGGACAGGGGGGACAGCCCCAGCATTTT. Encoded protein: CASRGQGGQPQHF.

The V gene is TRBV5-1, the J gene TRBJ1-2; 8 nucleotides agree with TRBD1. The CDR3 totals 18 residues. Per the germline V gene, CDR1 is SGHRS and CDR2 is YFSETQ. With V trimmed by 0 bases and J by 7 bases, 17 bases remained unmatched. CDR3 DNA: TGCGCCAGCAGCTTGGGTTATCGGACAGGGCTCTTTCTGGGTGGCTACACCTTC. It translates to CASSLGYRTGLFLGGYTF.

The rearrangement uses TRBV6-5 and TRBJ2-7, with 13 bases identical to TRBD2. Germline-derived CDR1 and CDR2 are MNHEY and SVGAGI. The CDR3 runs to 15 residues. With V trimmed by 5 bases and J by 3 bases, 4 bases remained unmatched. CDR3 coding DNA: TGTGCCAGCAGTCCGACTAGCGGGGGGTTCTACGAGCAGTACTTC. Translated, it gives CASSPTSGGFYEQYF.